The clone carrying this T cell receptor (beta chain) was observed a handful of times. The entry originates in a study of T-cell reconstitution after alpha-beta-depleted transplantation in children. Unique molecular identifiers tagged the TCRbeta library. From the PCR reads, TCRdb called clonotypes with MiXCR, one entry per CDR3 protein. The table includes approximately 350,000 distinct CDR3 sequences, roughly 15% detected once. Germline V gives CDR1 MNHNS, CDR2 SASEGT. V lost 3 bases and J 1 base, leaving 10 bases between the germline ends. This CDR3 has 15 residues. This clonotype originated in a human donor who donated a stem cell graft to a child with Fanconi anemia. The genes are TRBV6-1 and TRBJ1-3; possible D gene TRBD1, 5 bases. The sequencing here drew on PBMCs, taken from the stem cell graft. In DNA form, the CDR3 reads TGTGCCAGCAGTGACCTGGGACCGTCTGGAAACACCATATATTTT. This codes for CASSDLGPSGNTIYF.